A single sample gave rise to the 13 T cell receptor beta chains below, sequenced in a study of early T cells in non-severe SARS-CoV-2 infection. MiXCR was run by TCRdb on the 5' RACE reads, yielding one entry per CDR3 protein. This table has approximately 70,000 distinct CDR3 sequences, approximately 10% appearing once. Specimen: whole blood, collected at baseline. These receptor sequences come from an adult who was a healthcare worker with PCR-confirmed SARS-CoV-2 infection or an uninfected control (not recorded which).

The chain links TRBV29-1 to TRBJ1-1; maybe TRBD1 (6 bases). CDR1 and CDR2 (germline): SQVTM, ANQGSEA. The CDR3 is 14 residues long. Trimming removed 3 bases from V and 4 bases from J, with 15 bases in between. As DNA, the CDR3 is TGCAGCGTTGATGAGGGGGATAGGGGCACTGAAGCTTTCTTT. Its protein product is CSVDEGDRGTEAFF. Complete variable domain (other parts from reference TRBV29-1 and TRBJ1-1): SAVISQKPSRDICQRGTSLTIQCQVDSQVTMMFWYRQQPGQSLTLIATANQGSEATYESGFVIDKFPISRPNLTFSTLTVSNMSPEDSSIYLCSVDEGDRGTEAFFGQGTRLTVV.

The chain employs TRBV13 and TRBJ2-7; 8 bases fit TRBD2. J gave up 6 bases and V 5 bases, and 12 bases lay outside the gene matches. CDR1 and CDR2 (germline): PRHDT, FYEKMQ (reference sequence). The CDR3 runs 15 residues. As DNA, the CDR3 is TGTGCCAGCAGCCTCGCGGGGGGAACCACCTCCGAGCAGTACTTC. It encodes CASSLAGGTTSEQYF.

The table lists this clonotype with a few counts. The V call is TRBV11-2, the J call TRBJ2-3; either TRBD1 or TRBD2 may fit D (5 bases each). Germline loops: CDR1 SGHAT, CDR2 FQNNGV. The V end lost 3 bases, the J end lost 4 bases, and 20 bases lay between the germline ends. The CDR3 contains 17 residues. The CDR3 reads CASSFRGRTGAADTQYF. CDR3 coding DNA: TGTGCCAGCAGCTTTCGAGGACGCACCGGGGCAGCAGATACGCAGTATTTT.

The chain carries TRBV7-9 and TRBJ2-6; 7 positions match TRBD1. Per the germline V gene, CDR1 is SEHNR and CDR2 is FQNEAQ (reference sequence). V was pared by 4 bases and J by 0 bases, with 0 bases of the junction left unmatched. The CDR3 contains 15 residues. CDR3 coding DNA: TGTGCCAGCAGCTGGACAGGCTCTGGGGCCAACGTCCTGACTTTC. Its translation: CASSWTGSGANVLTF.

This clonotype was found many times. The chain links TRBV12-3 or TRBV12-4 to TRBJ2-3; D may be TRBD2 (5 bases). Trimming removed 3 bases from V and 6 bases from J, with 19 bases in between. The CDR3 is 16 residues long. The CDR3 coding sequence is TGTGCCAGCAGTTTCCTCCGAGGTGGGAGTGCGGATACGCAGTATTTT. Protein product: CASSFLRGGSADTQYF.

In its sample, this clonotype was seen many times. V is TRBV20-1 and J is TRBJ2-7; TRBD1 matches at 8 bases. The V gene end was trimmed by 5 bases and the J gene end by 7 bases; junction bases not matched to a gene: 10. The germline V gene has CDR1 DFQATT and CDR2 SNEGSKA (reference sequence). CDR3 length: 13 residues. CDR3 in DNA: TGCAGTGCTGAGCTACAGGGGGTCGAAGAGCAGTACTTC. It codes for CSAELQGVEEQYF.

This clonotype was seen a handful of times. The rearrangement links TRBV5-4 to TRBJ2-2; 7 bases line up with TRBD1. Germline CDR1 SGHNT, CDR2 YYREEE (reference sequence). The ends lost 4 bases at V and 1 base at J; junction bases unmatched: 7. This CDR3 comprises 16 residues. The CDR3: CASSRPGQMNTGELFF. The CDR3, as DNA: TGTGCCAGCAGCCGGCCGGGACAGATGAACACCGGGGAGCTGTTTTTT.

The chain couples TRBV5-1 to TRBJ2-7; TRBD1 matches at 7 bases. Germline-derived CDR1 and CDR2 are SGHRS and YFSETQ. V gave up 4 bases and J gave up 7 bases; unmatched junction bases: 14. The CDR3 is 15 residues long. The CDR3 nucleotides are TGCGCCAGCAGCGTCCGGACAGGTCAACTGGGGGAGCAGTACTTC. Amino acid sequence: CASSVRTGQLGEQYF.

This clonotype was observed a handful of times. This rearrangement joins TRBV7-2 to TRBJ1-5, with D unresolved. The germline V gene encodes CDR1 SGHTA and CDR2 FQGNSA. CDR3 length: 11 amino acids. With 3 bases removed from V and 9 bases from J, the gap between germline ends came to 6 bases. CDR3 protein: CASSLMGPQHF. The DNA of the CDR3 is TGTGCCAGCAGCTTGATGGGGCCCCAGCATTTT.

The chain uses TRBV7-2 and TRBJ2-3; D is ambiguous. The germline V gene has CDR1 SGHTA and CDR2 FQGNSA. This CDR3 is 14 amino acids long. The germline V and J ends were trimmed by 3 bases and 1 base, with 8 bases remaining between them. This CDR3 is CASSLDGRTDTQYF. CDR3 DNA sequence: TGTGCCAGCAGCTTGGACGGACGCACAGATACGCAGTATTTT.

This clonotype was recorded at least ten times. This chain joins TRBV6-2 or TRBV6-3 and TRBJ1-5; the D gene is possibly TRBD1 (5 bases). The germline V gene has CDR1 MNHEY and CDR2 SVGEGT. The CDR3 has 14 residues. V lost 8 bases, J lost 5 bases, and 16 bases lay in between. CDR3 loop: CASVSTEFHQPQHF. In DNA, the CDR3 is TGTGCCAGCGTTTCGACAGAGTTTCATCAGCCCCAGCATTTT.

This clonotype was counted ten times or more. The chain carries TRBV6-1 and TRBJ2-2; D perhaps matches TRBD1 (5 bases). The V end was cut by 2 bases, the J end by 7 bases, with 11 bases between. The CDR3 runs 14 residues. Germline values: CDR1 MNHNS, CDR2 SASEGT. CDR3 sequence reads: CASSEFRALGELFF. The CDR3 nucleotides are TGTGCCAGCAGTGAATTCAGGGCCCTCGGGGAGCTGTTTTTT.

The V and J genes are TRBV3-1 and TRBJ2-3, with TRBD2 matching 9 bases. The ends lost 6 bases at V and 3 bases at J; junction bases unmatched: 7. CDR1 and CDR2 (germline): LGHDT, YNNKEL (reference sequence). This CDR3 spans 15 amino acids. The CDR3 nucleotides read TGTGCCAGCAGTCGCGGGGGGGCCGGGACAGATACGCAGTATTTT. It is translated as CASSRGGAGTDTQYF.